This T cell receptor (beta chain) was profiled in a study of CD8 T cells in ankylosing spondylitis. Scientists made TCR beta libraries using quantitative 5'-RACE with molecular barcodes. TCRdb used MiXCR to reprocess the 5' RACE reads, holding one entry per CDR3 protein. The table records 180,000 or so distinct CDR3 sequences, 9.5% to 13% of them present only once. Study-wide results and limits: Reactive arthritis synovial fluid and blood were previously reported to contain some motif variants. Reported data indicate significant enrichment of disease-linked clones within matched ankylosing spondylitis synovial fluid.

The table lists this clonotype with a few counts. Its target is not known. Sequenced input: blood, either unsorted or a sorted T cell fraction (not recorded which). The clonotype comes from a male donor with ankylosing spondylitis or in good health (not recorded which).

Written as DNA, the CDR3 is TGTGCCAGCAGCTACAGGCAAACCTACGAGCAGTACTTC. This encodes CASSYRQTYEQYF. This sequence joins TRBV5-6 and TRBJ2-7, with a possible D match to TRBD1 (5 bases). V lost 3 bases, J lost 2 bases, and 9 bases lay in between. CDR1 and CDR2 from the germline V gene are SGHDT and YYEEEE. CDR3 length: 13 amino acids.